A selection of T cell receptor beta chains follows, all from one sample in a study of blood T cells in healthy people across ages. TCRdb re-called the 5' RACE reads with MiXCR, one entry per CDR3 protein. The repertoire has 1 million or so distinct CDR3 sequences, 35% to 50% of them found once; the top ten carry approximately 20%. The sequenced sample was blood. The receptors were gathered from a woman aged 55-69 years in good health. The CDR3 runs from the conserved cysteine through the conserved F or W. Fields, in order: D gene, J gene, clone size, V gene, CDR3 DNA, CDR3 protein. D genes are given only for firm matches. Expanded clones get a size class; other rows say once, few or many, or leave the size out.

>NA|TRBJ2-1|NA|TRBV2
TGTGCCAGCGGCCCCAGAGGGCTCGGGTACAATGAGCAGTTCTTC
CASGPRGLGYNEQFF
>TRBD1|TRBJ1-5|few|TRBV10-3
TGTGCCATCAGTGAGTCAACGGGGACAGGGAATATTCAGCCCCAGCATTTT
CAISESTGTGNIQPQHF
>TRBD1|TRBJ1-1|NA|TRBV20-1
TGCAGTGCTAGAGAAAGACAGGGATTTACTGAAGCTTTCTTT
CSARERQGFTEAFF
>NA|TRBJ1-1|NA|TRBV14
TGTGCCAGCAGCCAAGATCAGTACAGGAACACTGAAGCTTTCTTT
CASSQDQYRNTEAFF
>TRBD1|TRBJ2-6|NA|TRBV11-2
TGTGCCAGCAGCCCGGCCAGGGGGCTCTCTGGGGCCAACGTCCTGACTTTC
CASSPARGLSGANVLTF
>TRBD2|TRBJ2-5|few|TRBV20-1
TGCAGTGCTAAAGGGGTGATTAGCGGGGAAAGAGAGACCCAGTACTTC
CSAKGVISGERETQYF
>NA|TRBJ2-5|NA|TRBV29-1
TGCAGCGGGGGGGTCCCGCAAGAGACCCAGTACTTC
CSGGVPQETQYF
>NA|TRBJ2-5|NA|TRBV30
TGTGCCTGGAGTGCGGGGACACAAGAGACCCAGTACTTC
CAWSAGTQETQYF
>TRBD2|TRBJ2-1|NA|TRBV12-3/TRBV12-4
TGTGCCAGCAGTTCCCCTGGGACTAGCGGGAGGGCCGGTTACAATGAGCAGTTCTTC
CASSSPGTSGRAGYNEQFF
>TRBD1|TRBJ1-2|few|TRBV20-1
TGCAGTGCTAGCTCGGACAGGGGGCTTGAGGGTGGTGGCTACACCTTC
CSASSDRGLEGGGYTF
>TRBD1|TRBJ2-7|few|TRBV27
TGTGCCAGCACTCCTGTAGGGGGCAACGAGCAGTACTTC
CASTPVGGNEQYF
>NA|TRBJ1-5|NA|TRBV7-2
TGTGCCAGCAGCTTAGACCGCCAGGGTTATCAGCCCCAGCATTTT
CASSLDRQGYQPQHF
>NA|TRBJ2-2|NA|TRBV12-3/TRBV12-4
TGTGCCAGCAGTCTCCTCCATGGGGGCGCCACCGGGGAGCTGTTTTTT
CASSLLHGGATGELFF
>TRBD2|TRBJ2-7|few|TRBV4-1
TGCGCCAGCAGCGAGACTAGCGGGAGGTCCTACGAGCAGTACTTC
CASSETSGRSYEQYF
>NA|TRBJ2-7|NA|TRBV20-1
TGCAGTGCTAGAAAGACGGACTCAGCCGACTACGAGCAGTACTTC
CSARKTDSADYEQYF
>TRBD2|TRBJ2-1|once|TRBV24-1
TGTGCCACCAGTGATCTAAAGAGGACTAGCGGGAGCCTTGGTGAGCAGTTCTTC
CATSDLKRTSGSLGEQFF
>TRBD2|TRBJ2-7|few|TRBV20-1
TGCAGTGCTAGTCTACTTCCTGGGAGGGGCTACGAGCAGTACTTC
CSASLLPGRGYEQYF
>NA|TRBJ1-2|few|TRBV10-3
TGTGCCATCACCCCGCAGGGGAACTATGGCTACACCTTC
CAITPQGNYGYTF
>TRBD1|TRBJ2-3|NA|TRBV29-1
TGCAGCGTTGAAGAAGGGACAGGGGCCACAGATACGCAGTATTTT
CSVEEGTGATDTQYF
>NA|TRBJ2-2|NA|TRBV25-1
TGTGCCAGCAGTGACCCATTAAACACCGGGGAGCTGTTTTTT
CASSDPLNTGELFF
>TRBD1|TRBJ2-3|NA|TRBV3-1
TGTGCCGGCAGCCTAAGGACAGGGGCCCCAGATACGCAGTATTTT
CAGSLRTGAPDTQYF
>TRBD1|TRBJ2-7|few|TRBV4-1
TGCGCCAGCAGCCGAGCGACAGGGGTATCCCATGGCGAGCAGTACTTC
CASSRATGVSHGEQYF
>TRBD2|TRBJ2-5|few|TRBV24-1
TGTGCCACCAGAGGACTAGACGGGACCCAGTACTTC
CATRGLDGTQYF
>TRBD1|TRBJ2-5|NA|TRBV5-5
TGTGCCAGCAGCCCCCCCGGGACAGGACTTAAGCAGTACTTC
CASSPPGTGLKQYF
>NA|TRBJ2-1|NA|TRBV12-3/TRBV12-4
TGTGCCAGCACCATAGCAGTATACAATGAGCAGTTCTTC
CASTIAVYNEQFF
>TRBD2|TRBJ2-5|NA|TRBV3-1
TGTGCCAGCAGCTTCCGAGGCACTAGCGGAGGTGAGCAGTACTTC
CASSFRGTSGGEQYF
>TRBD1|TRBJ1-1|many|TRBV20-1
TGCAGTGCTCCCAGACAGGGGGCGCGAACTGAAGCTTTCTTT
CSAPRQGARTEAFF
>NA|TRBJ2-3|many|TRBV9
TGTGCCAGCAGCGGAGTCCGGGCCCAGGGTACGCAGTATTTT
CASSGVRAQGTQYF
>NA|TRBJ2-1|NA|TRBV4-1
TGCGCCAGCAGCCAAGGGGGGACCAGCTACAATGAGCAGTTCTTC
CASSQGGTSYNEQFF
>TRBD2|TRBJ2-1|few|TRBV5-1
TGCGCCAGCAGCTTGGATGGGTCGGGAGGGTACAATGAGCAGTTCTTC
CASSLDGSGGYNEQFF
>NA|TRBJ2-3|NA|TRBV21-1
TGTGCCAGCAGCAAACTAGCGGGGAGCACAGATACGCAATATTTT
CASSKLAGSTDTQYF
>NA|TRBJ1-4|few|TRBV5-5
TGTGCCAGCAGCTTAGGCAGTGGGTCTAATGAAAAACTGTTTTTT
CASSLGSGSNEKLFF
>NA|TRBJ2-1|NA|TRBV12-5
TGTGCTAGTGGTTTTGGTAGGGATGAGCAGTTCTTC
CASGFGRDEQFF
>NA|TRBJ1-1|NA|TRBV6-5
TGTGCCAGCAGTGATGATACAGGGTACACTGAAGCTTTCTTT
CASSDDTGYTEAFF
>NA|TRBJ2-7|many|TRBV25-1
TGTGCCAGCAGTGAAAAAATGGTGGCCGGGACGTTTACCTACGAGCAGTACTTC
CASSEKMVAGTFTYEQYF
>TRBD2|TRBJ2-5|few|TRBV7-3
TGTGCCAGCAGCTTAAGGCTAGGGCGGGAGCAGTACTTC
CASSLRLGREQYF
>NA|TRBJ2-3|NA|TRBV29-1
TGCAGCGTTCGCACGGGGGCAGATACGCAGTATTTT
CSVRTGADTQYF
>NA|TRBJ1-3|many|TRBV20-1
TGCAGTGCTAGAGATCAGCTGAGCTCTGGAAACACCATATATTTT
CSARDQLSSGNTIYF
>TRBD1|TRBJ2-3|few|TRBV20-1
TGCAGTGCTAGAGATCTGGCTCGGGTACAGGGGTATTCCACAGATACGCAGTATTTT
CSARDLARVQGYSTDTQYF
>NA|TRBJ2-1|NA|TRBV15
TGTGCCACCAGTCCAGAGGGGCAGGGCCGTTCTTACAATGAGCAGTTCTTC
CATSPEGQGRSYNEQFF
>TRBD2|TRBJ2-1|NA|TRBV20-1
TGCAGTTCAATTGGAGCTAGCGGGGGCGGTGAGCAGTTCTTC
CSSIGASGGGEQFF
>NA|TRBJ1-2|NA|TRBV29-1
TGCAGCGTTGAAGGTGGGGCCAGGGAGGACTATGGCTACACCTTC
CSVEGGAREDYGYTF
>TRBD2|TRBJ2-1|few|TRBV6-6
TGTGCCAGCACCGCGTCCGGGGGGACCTACAATGAGCAGTTCTTC
CASTASGGTYNEQFF
>NA|TRBJ2-6|NA|TRBV14
TGTGCCAGCAGCCAAGATGCTCGGGTTGGGGCCAACGTCCTGACTTTC
CASSQDARVGANVLTF
>TRBD2|TRBJ2-5|few|TRBV11-3
TGTGCCAGCAGGTCTAGCGGGCTCCAAGAGACCCAGTACTTC
CASRSSGLQETQYF
>NA|TRBJ1-5|NA|TRBV27
TGTGCCAGCAGCCCAAGGGGTTGTGATCAGCCCCAGCATTTT
CASSPRGCDQPQHF
>NA|TRBJ2-5|NA|TRBV10-2
TGCGCCAGCAGTGACGTAGCGGCGAACCAAGAGACCCAGTACTTC
CASSDVAANQETQYF
>TRBD1|TRBJ2-1|few|TRBV10-3
TGTGCCATCAGTGGACAGGGAAGTTACAATGAGCAGTTCTTC
CAISGQGSYNEQFF
>NA|TRBJ2-1|NA|TRBV3-1
TGTGCCAGCAGCCAATCATCAGACCGCAATGAGCAGTTCTTC
CASSQSSDRNEQFF
>NA|TRBJ2-3|many|TRBV25-1
TGTGCCAGCAGTGGGGGGGTAAAGAATACGCAGTATTTT
CASSGGVKNTQYF
>NA|TRBJ1-4|NA|TRBV5-8
TGTGCCAGCGGGGGGGGTTCCCCACGAAGTGAAAAACTGTTTTTT
CASGGGSPRSEKLFF
>NA|TRBJ2-3|few|TRBV12-3/TRBV12-4
TGTGCCAGCAGTTTAGATCTAAGGGCAGATACGCAGTATTTT
CASSLDLRADTQYF
>NA|TRBJ2-3|NA|TRBV13
TGTGCCAGCAGCTTCGAAAACACAGATACGCAGTATTTT
CASSFENTDTQYF
>TRBD1|TRBJ2-3|NA|TRBV27
TGTGCCAGCGGACTCCAGACAGGGGTCTTGACAGATACGCAGTATTTT
CASGLQTGVLTDTQYF